The rows below give T cell receptor beta chains drawn from one sample of a study of blood T cell repertoires in COVID-19. Profiled with immunoSEQ multiplex PCR; TCRdb holds only in-frame clones, not every one. The table shows around 260,000 clones, with 90% occurring only once. Source material: PBMCs or T cells enriched from blood (not recorded which). These receptors all stem from a woman in her 30s who had recovered from COVID-19. The CDR3 runs from the conserved cysteine through the conserved F or W. The D gene is left open where the match is weak. Rows may omit the clone size; those that give it use once, few, many or a size class.

V: TRBV5-5
length: 18
size: -
D: -
J: TRBJ1-1
DNA: TGTGCCAGCAGCTTCAGGCCCGGGACACCCTCAGGTGACACTGAAGCTTTCTTT
CDR3: CASSFRPGTPSGDTEAFF

V: TRBV4-3
length: 14
size: -
D: -
J: TRBJ1-1
DNA: TGCGCCAGCAGCCGGGTAAGTTCGGGATCTGAAGCTTTCTTT
CDR3: CASSRVSSGSEAFF

V: TRBV5-4
length: 15
size: -
D: -
J: TRBJ2-1
DNA: TGTGCCAGCGGGCGTCGTGAGGGCTCCTACAATGAGCAGTTCTTC
CDR3: CASGRREGSYNEQFF

V: TRBV4-1
length: 15
size: -
D: -
J: TRBJ1-1
DNA: TGCGCCAGCAGCCAAGACAGGGGAATGAACACTGAAGCTTTCTTT
CDR3: CASSQDRGMNTEAFF

V: TRBV4-3
length: 14
size: -
D: -
J: TRBJ1-1
DNA: TGCGCCAGCAGCCAGGGTTGGGCTGACACTGAAGCTTTCTTT
CDR3: CASSQGWADTEAFF

V: TRBV19
length: 15
size: -
D: -
J: TRBJ2-2
DNA: TGTGCCAGTACATCGCAGGTCGGCTCCACCGGGGAGCTGTTTTTT
CDR3: CASTSQVGSTGELFF

V: TRBV3-1/TRBV3-2
length: 17
size: -
D: -
J: TRBJ1-2
DNA: TGTGCCAGCAGCCAAGATTACGCCGGGGGGGGAATCTATGGCTACACCTTC
CDR3: CASSQDYAGGGIYGYTF

V: TRBV7-3
length: 16
size: -
D: TRBD2
J: TRBJ2-1
DNA: TGTGCCAGCAGCTTAACGAGACTAGCGGGAGGGAATGAGCAGTTCTTC
CDR3: CASSLTRLAGGNEQFF

V: TRBV4-2
length: 16
size: few
D: TRBD1
J: TRBJ1-4
DNA: TGTGCCAGCAGCCAAGATAGTGGACAGGGGGCGGAAAAACTGTTTTTT
CDR3: CASSQDSGQGAEKLFF

V: TRBV19
length: 15
size: -
D: TRBD1
J: TRBJ1-1
DNA: TGTGCCAGTAGTCCGGGACAGGGAGGATACACTGAAGCTTTCTTT
CDR3: CASSPGQGGYTEAFF

V: TRBV28
length: 14
size: -
D: TRBD1
J: TRBJ1-3
DNA: TGTGCCAGCAGACAGGGGTTCTCTGGAAACACCATATATTTT
CDR3: CASRQGFSGNTIYF

V: TRBV27
length: 15
size: -
D: TRBD2
J: TRBJ2-1
DNA: TGTGCCAGCAGATACTGGACTAGCGGGAGTAATGAGCAGTTCTTC
CDR3: CASRYWTSGSNEQFF

V: TRBV10-1
length: 15
size: few
D: TRBD1
J: TRBJ2-7
DNA: TGCGCCAGCAGTGAGGACAGGGGGCATCCCTACGAGCAGTACTTC
CDR3: CASSEDRGHPYEQYF

V: TRBV3-1/TRBV3-2
length: 12
size: -
D: -
J: TRBJ1-6
DNA: TGTGCCAGCAGCCCATCGGGGTTACCAAGCCACTTT
CDR3: CASSPSGLPSHF

V: TRBV13
length: 14
size: -
D: TRBD1
J: TRBJ2-4
DNA: TGTGCCAGCAGCGTGGGACAGGGGGCGGACATTCAGTACTTC
CDR3: CASSVGQGADIQYF

V: TRBV28
length: 17
size: -
D: TRBD2
J: TRBJ2-2
DNA: TGTGCCAGCAGTTTCCCAGGGGAAGCGGGAGAAGCCGGGGAGCTGTTTTTT
CDR3: CASSFPGEAGEAGELFF

V: TRBV5-6
length: 17
size: once
D: TRBD2
J: TRBJ2-7
DNA: TGTGCCAGCAGCTTGTTAAGCGGGGGAACAAGCTCCTACGAGCAGTACTTC
CDR3: CASSLLSGGTSSYEQYF

V: TRBV5-1
length: 14
size: -
D: -
J: TRBJ2-7
DNA: TGCGCCAGCAGCTTGGGCGGGGGCACGGACGAGCAGTACTTC
CDR3: CASSLGGGTDEQYF

V: TRBV6-5
length: 15
size: once
D: -
J: TRBJ2-7
DNA: TGTGCCAGCAGAGCGGGCTCAGCGGACTCCTACGAGCAGTACTTC
CDR3: CASRAGSADSYEQYF

V: TRBV30
length: 12
size: once
D: TRBD2
J: TRBJ2-1
DNA: TGTGCCTGGAGTGAAACTAGCGTGGAGCAGTTCTTC
CDR3: CAWSETSVEQFF

V: TRBV27
length: 16
size: -
D: TRBD2
J: TRBJ2-1
DNA: TGTGCCAGCAGTCCCGCTGGGCGGGGGGCTTACAATGAGCAGTTCTTC
CDR3: CASSPAGRGAYNEQFF

V: TRBV7-9
length: 13
size: -
D: -
J: TRBJ1-2
DNA: TGTGCCAGCAGCTTACCCACAGGACGTGGCTACACCTTC
CDR3: CASSLPTGRGYTF

V: TRBV5-8
length: 14
size: -
D: -
J: TRBJ1-5
DNA: TGTGCCAGCAGCTCTAGACAGCCCAATCAGCCCCAGCATTTT
CDR3: CASSSRQPNQPQHF

V: TRBV7-9
length: 14
size: -
D: TRBD1
J: TRBJ1-4
DNA: TGTGCCAGCAGCTCGGACAGGGATGGGGAAAAACTGTTTTTT
CDR3: CASSSDRDGEKLFF

V: TRBV29-1
length: 13
size: -
D: -
J: TRBJ1-3
DNA: TGCAGCGTTACGCGGGGCGCGGGAAACACCATATATTTT
CDR3: CSVTRGAGNTIYF

V: TRBV20-1
length: 11
size: -
D: TRBD1
J: TRBJ2-5
DNA: TGCAGTGCCGGGGACAGAGAGACCCAGTACTTC
CDR3: CSAGDRETQYF

V: TRBV4-3
length: 15
size: -
D: TRBD1
J: TRBJ2-2
DNA: TGCGCCAGCAGCCAAGGGACAGGGATCACCGGGGAGCTGTTTTTT
CDR3: CASSQGTGITGELFF

V: TRBV6-2/TRBV6-3
length: 13
size: -
D: -
J: TRBJ1-1
DNA: TGTGCCAGCAGTGGAACAGCGAACACTGAAGCTTTCTTT
CDR3: CASSGTANTEAFF

V: TRBV5-5
length: 15
size: -
D: TRBD1
J: TRBJ1-5
DNA: TGTGCCAGCAGCCCGGGACAGTATAGCAATCAGCCCCAGCATTTT
CDR3: CASSPGQYSNQPQHF

V: TRBV29-1
length: 14
size: -
D: TRBD2
J: TRBJ2-2
DNA: TGCAGCGTTGAGGCTAGCGGGACAACCGGGGAGCTGTTTTTT
CDR3: CSVEASGTTGELFF

V: TRBV18
length: 13
size: -
D: -
J: TRBJ1-2
DNA: TGTGCCAGCTCACCATGGACAGACTATGGCTACACCTTC
CDR3: CASSPWTDYGYTF

V: TRBV7-2
length: 15
size: -
D: -
J: TRBJ1-5
DNA: TGTGCCAGCAGCTTAGGTAGGGGTAACGATCAGCCCCAGCATTTT
CDR3: CASSLGRGNDQPQHF

V: TRBV5-4
length: 16
size: -
D: TRBD2
J: TRBJ2-1
DNA: TGTGCCAGCAGCTCGGCTAGCGGGAGGTCCTACAATGAGCAGTTCTTC
CDR3: CASSSASGRSYNEQFF

V: TRBV6-5
length: 14
size: -
D: -
J: TRBJ1-3
DNA: TGTGCCAGCAGTTCACAGAGCTCTGGAAACACCATATATTTT
CDR3: CASSSQSSGNTIYF

V: TRBV7-9
length: 14
size: -
D: -
J: TRBJ2-3
DNA: TGTGCCAGCAGCTTAGCGCTAGGGGAAGATACGCAGTATTTT
CDR3: CASSLALGEDTQYF

V: TRBV5-1
length: 14
size: once
D: -
J: TRBJ1-1
DNA: TGCGCCAGCAGCCCCGGGCGGTGGGAGACTGAAGCTTTCTTT
CDR3: CASSPGRWETEAFF

V: TRBV4-3
length: 16
size: -
D: TRBD1
J: TRBJ1-1
DNA: TGCGCCAGCAGCCAAGATGTTGGGACAGGAAGGACTGAAGCTTTCTTT
CDR3: CASSQDVGTGRTEAFF

V: TRBV7-2
length: 14
size: once
D: TRBD2
J: TRBJ2-2
DNA: TGTGCCAGCAGCCCTAGCGGGAGGGGCGGGGAGCTGTTTTTT
CDR3: CASSPSGRGGELFF

V: TRBV7-9
length: 15
size: -
D: TRBD2
J: TRBJ2-1
DNA: TGTGCCAGCAGCTTAGGACTCCTAGCGGCCAATGAGCAGTTCTTC
CDR3: CASSLGLLAANEQFF

V: TRBV18
length: 15
size: -
D: TRBD1
J: TRBJ2-6
DNA: TGTGCCAGCTCAGCCACAGGGGATGGGGCCAACGTCCTGACTTTC
CDR3: CASSATGDGANVLTF

V: TRBV19
length: 15
size: -
D: TRBD1
J: TRBJ2-2
DNA: TGTGCCAGTAGTAGGGGACAGGGGAACACCGGGGAGCTGTTTTTT
CDR3: CASSRGQGNTGELFF

V: TRBV2
length: 13
size: -
D: TRBD1
J: TRBJ1-2
DNA: TGTGCCAGCAGTGGACAGGGGTCGGAAGGCTACACCTTC
CDR3: CASSGQGSEGYTF

V: TRBV28
length: 16
size: -
D: -
J: TRBJ2-7
DNA: TGTGCCAGCAGCGCCACCGGGAGCGGGCTACATTACGAGCAGTACTTC
CDR3: CASSATGSGLHYEQYF

V: TRBV3-1/TRBV3-2
length: 15
size: -
D: -
J: TRBJ1-2
DNA: TGTGCCAGCAGCCAAGGAGGTAGCTTTAACTATGGCTACACCTTC
CDR3: CASSQGGSFNYGYTF

V: TRBV28
length: 13
size: -
D: -
J: TRBJ2-7
DNA: TGTGCCAGCAGTTTGTCCAGGGTCTACGAGCAGTACTTC
CDR3: CASSLSRVYEQYF

V: TRBV27
length: 17
size: -
D: TRBD1
J: TRBJ1-4
DNA: TGTGCCAGCAGTTTAACAGGGGTCCCTTGGGTAAATGAAAAACTGTTTTTT
CDR3: CASSLTGVPWVNEKLFF